The clone carrying this T cell receptor (beta chain) was counted many times. The target antigen is unknown. There were TCR beta CDR3 regions amplified from RNA transcripts. The primer set for the first-round RT-PCR of the TCR CDR3 was HTBI. One entry per CDR3 protein results from TCRdb running MiXCR on the multiplex PCR reads. The sample shows 600,000 to 700,000 distinct CDR3 sequences, over 12% of them seen only once. This specimen belongs to a study of T cells in Graves' hyperthyroidism and ophthalmopathy. Study-wide points: A model built on 13 V-J features separated ophthalmopathy from stable hyperthyroidism.

A NOSPECS grade of at least 4, a Clinical Activity Score of at least 3 and duration under 3 months were recorded in ophthalmopathy patients. The CDR3 totals 15 residues. The germline V and J ends were trimmed by 0 bases and 3 bases, with 10 bases remaining between them. Germline V CDR1 and CDR2: MNHEY, SMNVEV (reference sequence). The sequence derives from a middle-aged woman with Graves' ophthalmopathy. The rearrangement joins TRBV27 to TRBJ2-3; D is undetermined. The sequenced sample consisted of blood. CDR3 in DNA: TGTGCCAGCAGTTTATCGTTATTTGGTACAGATACGCAGTATTTT. This translates into CASSLSLFGTDTQYF.